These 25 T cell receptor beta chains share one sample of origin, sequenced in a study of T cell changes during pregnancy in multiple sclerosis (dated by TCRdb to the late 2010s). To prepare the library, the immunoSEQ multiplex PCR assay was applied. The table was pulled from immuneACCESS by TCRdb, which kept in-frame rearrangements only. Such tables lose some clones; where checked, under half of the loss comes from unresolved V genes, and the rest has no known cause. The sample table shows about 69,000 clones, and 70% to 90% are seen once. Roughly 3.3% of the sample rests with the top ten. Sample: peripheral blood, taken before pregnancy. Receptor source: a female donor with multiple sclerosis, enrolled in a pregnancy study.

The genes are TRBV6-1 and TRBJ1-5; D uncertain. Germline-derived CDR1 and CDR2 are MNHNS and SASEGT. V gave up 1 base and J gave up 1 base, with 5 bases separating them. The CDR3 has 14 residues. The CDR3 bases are TGTGCCAGCAGTGAAGGTACAAGCAATCAGCCCCAGCATTTT. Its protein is CASSEGTSNQPQHF.

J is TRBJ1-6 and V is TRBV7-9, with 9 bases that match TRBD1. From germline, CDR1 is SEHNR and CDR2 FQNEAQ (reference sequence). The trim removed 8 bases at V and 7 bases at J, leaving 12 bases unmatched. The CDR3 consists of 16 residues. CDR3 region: CASVNPTGGRNSPLHF. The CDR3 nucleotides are TGTGCCAGCGTCAACCCGACAGGGGGACGAAATTCACCCCTCCACTTT.

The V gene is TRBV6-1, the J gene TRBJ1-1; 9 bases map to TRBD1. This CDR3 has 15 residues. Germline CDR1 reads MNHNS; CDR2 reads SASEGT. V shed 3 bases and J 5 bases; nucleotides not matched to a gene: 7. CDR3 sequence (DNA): TGTGCCAGCAGTGATCCGGGACAGGGAGTGACTGAAGCTTTCTTT. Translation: CASSDPGQGVTEAFF.

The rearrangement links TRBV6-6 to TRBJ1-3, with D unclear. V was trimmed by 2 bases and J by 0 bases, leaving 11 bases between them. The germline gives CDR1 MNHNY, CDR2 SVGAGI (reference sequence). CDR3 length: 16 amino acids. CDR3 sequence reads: CASSYELSGSGNTIYF. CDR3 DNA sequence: TGTGCCAGCAGTTACGAGTTGTCGGGCTCTGGAAACACCATATATTTT.

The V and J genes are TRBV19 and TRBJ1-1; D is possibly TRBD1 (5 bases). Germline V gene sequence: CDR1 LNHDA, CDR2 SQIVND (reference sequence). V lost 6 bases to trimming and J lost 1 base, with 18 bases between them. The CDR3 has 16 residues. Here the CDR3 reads CASRVTGLVRNTEAFF. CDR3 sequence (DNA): TGTGCCAGTAGGGTCACAGGTCTTGTACGGAACACTGAAGCTTTCTTT. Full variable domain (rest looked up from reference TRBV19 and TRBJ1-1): DGGITQSPKYLFRKEGQNVTLSCEQNLNHDAMYWYRQDPGQGLRLIYYSQIVNDFQKGDIAEGYSVSREKKESFPLTVTSAQKNPTAFYLCASRVTGLVRNTEAFFGQGTRLTVV.

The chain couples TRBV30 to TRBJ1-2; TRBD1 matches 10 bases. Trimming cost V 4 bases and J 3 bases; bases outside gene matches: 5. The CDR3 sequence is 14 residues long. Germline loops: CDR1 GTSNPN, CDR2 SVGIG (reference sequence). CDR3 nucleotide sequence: TGTGCCTGGAATGGACAGGGGGGATACTATGGCTACACCTTC. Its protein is CAWNGQGGYYGYTF.

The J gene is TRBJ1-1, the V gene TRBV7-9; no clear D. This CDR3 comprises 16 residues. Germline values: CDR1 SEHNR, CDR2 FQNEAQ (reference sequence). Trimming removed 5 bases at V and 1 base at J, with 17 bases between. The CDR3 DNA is TGTGCCAGCAGCCGGGATAAGGGTGGAGGGAACACTGAAGCTTTCTTT. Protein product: CASSRDKGGGNTEAFF.

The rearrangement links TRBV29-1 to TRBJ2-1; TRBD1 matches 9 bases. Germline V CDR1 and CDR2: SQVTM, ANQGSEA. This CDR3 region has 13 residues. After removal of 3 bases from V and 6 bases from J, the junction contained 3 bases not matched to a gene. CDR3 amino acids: CSVDRTGANEQFF. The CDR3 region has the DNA TGCAGCGTTGATAGGACAGGGGCCAATGAGCAGTTCTTC.

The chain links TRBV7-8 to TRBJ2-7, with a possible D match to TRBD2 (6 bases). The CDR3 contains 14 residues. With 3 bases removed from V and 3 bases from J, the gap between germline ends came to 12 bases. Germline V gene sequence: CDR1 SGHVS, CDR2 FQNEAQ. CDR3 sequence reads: CASSFLGLLYEQYF. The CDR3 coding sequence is TGTGCCAGCAGCTTTTTGGGACTCCTCTACGAGCAGTACTTC.

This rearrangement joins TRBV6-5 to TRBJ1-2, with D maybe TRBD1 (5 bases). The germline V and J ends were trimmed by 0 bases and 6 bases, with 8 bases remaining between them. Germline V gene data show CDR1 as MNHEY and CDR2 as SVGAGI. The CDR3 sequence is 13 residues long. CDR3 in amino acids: CASSYSAGNGYTF. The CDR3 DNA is TGTGCCAGCAGTTACTCTGCAGGGAATGGCTACACCTTC.

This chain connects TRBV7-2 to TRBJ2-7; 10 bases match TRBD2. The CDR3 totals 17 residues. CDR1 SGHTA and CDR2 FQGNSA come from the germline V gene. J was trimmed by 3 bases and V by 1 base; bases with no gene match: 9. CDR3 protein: CASSLGLAGVAIYEQYF. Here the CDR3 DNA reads TGTGCCAGCAGCTTAGGGCTAGCGGGGGTCGCAATCTACGAGCAGTACTTC. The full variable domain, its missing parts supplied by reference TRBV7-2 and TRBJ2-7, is GAGVSQSPSNKVTEKGKDVELRCDPISGHTALYWYRQSLGQGLEFLIYFQGNSAPDKSGLPSDRFSAERTGGSVSTLTIQRTQQEDSAVYLCASSLGLAGVAIYEQYFGPGTRLTVT.

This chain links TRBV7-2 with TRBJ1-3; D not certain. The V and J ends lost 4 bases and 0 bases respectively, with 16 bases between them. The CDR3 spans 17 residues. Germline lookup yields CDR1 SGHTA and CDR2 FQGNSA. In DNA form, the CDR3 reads TGTGCCAGCAGCTCTGAGGGCGCCCTGAGCTCTGGAAACACCATATATTTT. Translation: CASSSEGALSSGNTIYF.

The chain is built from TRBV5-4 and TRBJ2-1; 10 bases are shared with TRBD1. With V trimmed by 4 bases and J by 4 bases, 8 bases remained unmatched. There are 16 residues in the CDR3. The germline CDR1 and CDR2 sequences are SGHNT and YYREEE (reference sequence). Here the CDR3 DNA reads TGTGCCAGCAGCGTCCAATGGACAGGGGGATACAATGAGCAGTTCTTC. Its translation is CASSVQWTGGYNEQFF. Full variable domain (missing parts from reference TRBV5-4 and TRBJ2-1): ETGVTQSPTHLIKTRGQQVTLRCSSQSGHNTVSWYQQALGQGPQFIFQYYREEENGRGNFPPRFSGLQFPNYSSELNVNALELDDSALYLCASSVQWTGGYNEQFFGPGTRLTVL.

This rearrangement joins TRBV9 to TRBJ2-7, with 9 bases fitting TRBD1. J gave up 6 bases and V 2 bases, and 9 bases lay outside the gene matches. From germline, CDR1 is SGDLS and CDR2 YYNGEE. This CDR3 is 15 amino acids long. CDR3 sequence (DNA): TGTGCCAGCAGCGTTCAACCGGGACAGGGTTCCGAGCAGTACTTC. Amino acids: CASSVQPGQGSEQYF.

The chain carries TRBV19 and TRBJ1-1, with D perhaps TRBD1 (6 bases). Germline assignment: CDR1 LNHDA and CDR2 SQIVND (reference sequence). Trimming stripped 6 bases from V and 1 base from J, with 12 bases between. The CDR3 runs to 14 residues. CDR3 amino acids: CASRPDRWNTEAFF. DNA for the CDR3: TGTGCCAGTAGACCCGACAGGTGGAACACTGAAGCTTTCTTT. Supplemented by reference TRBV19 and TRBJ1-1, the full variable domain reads DGGITQSPKYLFRKEGQNVTLSCEQNLNHDAMYWYRQDPGQGLRLIYYSQIVNDFQKGDIAEGYSVSREKKESFPLTVTSAQKNPTAFYLCASRPDRWNTEAFFGQGTRLTVV.

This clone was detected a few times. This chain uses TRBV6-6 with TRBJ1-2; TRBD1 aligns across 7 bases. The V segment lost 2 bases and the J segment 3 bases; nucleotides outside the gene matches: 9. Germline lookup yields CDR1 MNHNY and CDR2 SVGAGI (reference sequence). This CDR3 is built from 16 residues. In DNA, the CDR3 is TGTGCCAGCAGTTACCGTACCGACGGACAGGACTATGGCTACACCTTC. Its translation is CASSYRTDGQDYGYTF.

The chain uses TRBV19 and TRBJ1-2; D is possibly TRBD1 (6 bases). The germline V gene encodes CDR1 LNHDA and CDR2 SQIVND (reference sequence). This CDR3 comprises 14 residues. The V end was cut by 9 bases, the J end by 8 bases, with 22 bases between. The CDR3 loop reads CASPRGQIRKGYTF. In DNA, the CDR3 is TGTGCCAGCCCCCGAGGACAGATTAGGAAGGGCTACACCTTC. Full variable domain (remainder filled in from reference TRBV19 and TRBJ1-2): DGGITQSPKYLFRKEGQNVTLSCEQNLNHDAMYWYRQDPGQGLRLIYYSQIVNDFQKGDIAEGYSVSREKKESFPLTVTSAQKNPTAFYLCASPRGQIRKGYTFGSGTRLTVV.

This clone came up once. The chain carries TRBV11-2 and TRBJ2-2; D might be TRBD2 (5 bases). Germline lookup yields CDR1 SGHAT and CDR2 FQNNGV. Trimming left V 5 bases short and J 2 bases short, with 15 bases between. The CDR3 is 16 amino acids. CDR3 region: CASSTPAGPNTGELFF. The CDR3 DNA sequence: TGTGCCAGCAGCACTCCGGCGGGTCCCAACACCGGGGAGCTGTTTTTT.

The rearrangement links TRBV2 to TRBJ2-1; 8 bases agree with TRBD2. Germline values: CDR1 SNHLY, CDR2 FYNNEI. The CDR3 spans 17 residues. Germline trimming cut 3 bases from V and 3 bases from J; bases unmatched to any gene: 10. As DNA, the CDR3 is TGTGCCAGCAGTGATCCAGCGGGGGCCTCGGACTACAATGAGCAGTTCTTC. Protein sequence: CASSDPAGASDYNEQFF.

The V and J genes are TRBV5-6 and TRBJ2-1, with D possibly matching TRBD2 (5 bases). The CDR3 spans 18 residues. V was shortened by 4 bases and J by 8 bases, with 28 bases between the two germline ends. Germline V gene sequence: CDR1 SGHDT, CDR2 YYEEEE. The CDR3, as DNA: TGTGCCAGCAGCCGGAGCGGAGGAAAGGACCCCTACTCCGATGAGCAGTTCTTC. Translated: CASSRSGGKDPYSDEQFF. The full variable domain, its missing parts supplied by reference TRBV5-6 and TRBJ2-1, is DAGVTQSPTHLIKTRGQQVTLRCSPKSGHDTVSWYQQALGQGPQFIFQYYEEEERQRGNFPDRFSGHQFPNYSSELNVNALLLGDSALYLCASSRSGGKDPYSDEQFFGPGTRLTVL.

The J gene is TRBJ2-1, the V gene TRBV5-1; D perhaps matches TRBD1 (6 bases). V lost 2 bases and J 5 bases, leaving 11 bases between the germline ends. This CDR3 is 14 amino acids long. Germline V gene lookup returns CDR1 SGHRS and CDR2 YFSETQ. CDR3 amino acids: CASSFGGADNEQFF. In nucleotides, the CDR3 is TGCGCCAGCAGCTTTGGGGGCGCCGACAATGAGCAGTTCTTC.

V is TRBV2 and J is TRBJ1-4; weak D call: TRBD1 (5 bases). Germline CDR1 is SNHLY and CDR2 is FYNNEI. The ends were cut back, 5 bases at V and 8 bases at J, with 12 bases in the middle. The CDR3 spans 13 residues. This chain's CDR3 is CASSSQVQEKLFF. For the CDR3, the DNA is TGTGCCAGCAGTTCACAGGTACAGGAAAAACTGTTTTTT.

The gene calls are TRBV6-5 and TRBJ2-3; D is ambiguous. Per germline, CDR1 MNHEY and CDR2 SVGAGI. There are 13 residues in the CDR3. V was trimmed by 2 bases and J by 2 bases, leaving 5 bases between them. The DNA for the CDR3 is TGTGCCAGCAGTTACCGTAACACAGATACGCAGTATTTT. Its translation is CASSYRNTDTQYF.

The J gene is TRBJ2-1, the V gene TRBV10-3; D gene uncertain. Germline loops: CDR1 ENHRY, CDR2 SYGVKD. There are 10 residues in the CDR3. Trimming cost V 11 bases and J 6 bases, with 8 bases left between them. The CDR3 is CAVMSNEQFF. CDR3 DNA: TGTGCCGTCATGAGCAATGAGCAGTTCTTC.

CDR3 in DNA: TGTGCCAGCAGCGTTTCCGGGACAGCGCAGTATTTT. Its protein is CASSVSGTAQYF. The gene calls are TRBV9 and TRBJ2-3; 7 nucleotides agree with TRBD1. The V and J ends lost 2 bases and 10 bases, in that order; junction bases with no gene match: 4. Germline CDR1 and CDR2: SGDLS and YYNGEE. The CDR3 is 12 amino acids. Complete variable domain (other parts from reference TRBV9 and TRBJ2-3): DSGVTQTPKHLITATGQRVTLRCSPRSGDLSVYWYQQSLDQGLQFLIQYYNGEERAKGNILERFSAQQFPDLHSELNLSSLELGDSALYFCASSVSGTAQYFGPGTRLTVL.